The 27 T cell receptor delta chains presented below share a single source sample, sequenced in a study of gamma-delta chains in newborns, infants, children. TCRdb ran CATT on the reads. Counted here are 10,000 to 13,000 delta-chain clones, more than 7.5% occurring once; the ten biggest clones make up approximately 9%. What was sequenced was blood. These receptors were collected from a child who was a newborn, infant or young child, either healthy, febrile or measles-vaccinated (not recorded which).

The CDR3 here is CACDTWGIVSDKLIF. The CDR3 coding sequence is TGTGCCTGTGACACGTGGGGGATAGTAAGCGATAAACTCATCTTT. The chain employs TRDV2 and TRDJ1, with 9 bases lining up with TRDD3. The length of the CDR3 is 15 residues. V lost 1 base, J lost 4 bases, and 6 bases stayed unmatched. Per germline, CDR1 GEAIGNYY and CDR2 EKD.

This clone ranks as medium-sized. J is TRDJ1 and V is TRDV2; 8 positions match TRDD3. This CDR3 comprises 19 residues. Germline values: CDR1 GEAIGNYY, CDR2 EKD. V dropped 0 bases and J dropped 0; count of bases not matched to a gene: 14. The CDR3 DNA reads as TGTGCCTGTGACACCGTACCTACGAGTACTGGGGGGTACACCGATAAACTCATCTTT. Translation: CACDTVPTSTGGYTDKLIF.

This clone is deemed medium-sized (0.01 to 0.1%). Different DNA sequences within this sample yield the same CDR3. V is TRDV2 and J is TRDJ3; D might be TRDD3 (5 bases). V was trimmed by 0 bases and J by 0 bases, leaving 11 bases between them. Germline V gene data show CDR1 as GEAIGNYY and CDR2 as EKD. The CDR3 has 18 residues. This CDR3 reads CACDTAGGSSWDTRQMFF. The CDR3 region has the DNA TGTGCCTGTGACACCGCCGGGGGTAGCTCCTGGGACACCCGACAGATGTTTTTC.

Details on this clone: A much larger clone differs by one base, so this may be a read error. Other DNA sequences from this sample encode an identical CDR3 as well. The chain couples TRDV2 to TRDJ1, with 9 bases aligning to TRDD3. The CDR3 contains 18 residues. CDR1 is GEAIGNYY and CDR2 is EKD in the germline V gene. Written as DNA, the CDR3 is TGCGCCTGTGACGAGGTACTGGGGATACGGGGTCGGACCGATAAACTCATCTTT. This encodes CACDEVLGIRGRTDKLIF.

By sample share, this clone is medium-sized. This same CDR3 is encoded by further DNA sequences in the sample. The V gene is TRDV2, the J gene TRDJ1; D call uncertain. With 0 bases removed from V and 0 bases from J, the gap between germline ends came to 7 bases. The length of the CDR3 is 14 residues. Germline V lookup: CDR1 GEAIGNYY, CDR2 EKD. CDR3 amino acids: CACDTVGYTDKLIF. The DNA for the CDR3 is TGTGCCTGTGACACCGTCGGGTACACCGATAAACTCATCTTT.

This clone showed up just a few times. V usage is TRDV2 and J usage is TRDJ2, with a tentative D call TRDD3 (5 bases). Between the trimmed V and J ends, which lost 1 base and 0 bases, there was a span of 14 bases. Germline V CDR1 and CDR2: GEAIGNYY, EKD. This CDR3 region has 17 residues. The CDR3 nucleotides read TGTGCCTGTGACACAATGGGGACCCGCTCTTTGACAGCACAACTCTTCTTT. The encoded protein is CACDTMGTRSLTAQLFF.

Points on this clone: Given a much more abundant clone one base away, this may be a read error. This same CDR3 is encoded by further DNA sequences in the sample. The rearrangement links TRDV2 to TRDJ1, with 8 bases that match TRDD3. The V gene's germline CDR1 is GEAIGNYY and CDR2 EKD. After removal of 7 bases from V and 0 bases from J, the junction contained 9 bases not matched to a gene. This CDR3 has 15 amino acids. The CDR3 loop is CACDSLGEYTDKLIF. The CDR3 DNA reads as TGTGCCTGCGACTCCCTGGGGGAGTACACCGATAAACTCATCTTT.

This clone was counted between two and nine times. This chain joins TRDV2 and TRDJ2, with 11 bases that match TRDD3. Germline loops: CDR1 GEAIGNYY, CDR2 EKD. V was pared by 0 bases and J by 6 bases, with 8 bases of the junction left unmatched. The CDR3 is 17 amino acids. The CDR3 region is CACDTVGGYARAAQLFF. In DNA, the CDR3 is TGTGCCTGTGACACCGTTGGGGGATACGCTAGGGCAGCACAACTCTTCTTT.

This clone occurred a few times. V usage is TRDV2 and J usage is TRDJ1; the match to TRDD3 covers 7 bases. Germline V CDR1 and CDR2: GEAIGNYY, EKD. This CDR3 region has 16 residues. J gave up 0 bases and V 0 bases, and 6 bases lay outside the gene matches. The CDR3 coding sequence is TGTGCCTGTGACACCTTGGGGGACGTGTACACCGATAAACTCATCTTT. It specifies CACDTLGDVYTDKLIF.

This clone was detected only a few times. V gene TRDV2 combines with J gene TRDJ3; 8 nucleotides line up with TRDD3. The CDR3 is 18 residues long. Germline CDR1 is GEAIGNYY and CDR2 is EKD. With V trimmed by 2 bases and J by 0 bases, 5 bases remained unmatched. CDR3 residues: CACDILGAASWDTRQMFF. CDR3 nucleotide sequence: TGTGCCTGTGACATACTGGGGGCCGCCTCCTGGGACACCCGACAGATGTTTTTC.

Note on this clone: The TCRdb protein comes from a much larger clone and disagrees with this DNA's translation at residue 3, likely due to a read error; the protein given here is derived from the DNA. The CDR3 region is CARDPAGPGGGRTDKLIF. In DNA form, the CDR3 reads TGTGCCCGTGACCCAGCGGGCCCGGGTGGGGGAAGAACCGATAAACTCATCTTT. The chain links TRDV2 to TRDJ1; 7 bases agree with TRDD3. The germline gives CDR1 GEAIGNYY, CDR2 EKD. This CDR3 comprises 18 residues.

The V and J genes are TRDV2 and TRDJ3; 13 positions agree with TRDD3. Germline values: CDR1 GEAIGNYY, CDR2 EKD. The length of the CDR3 is 20 residues. The V segment lost 3 bases and the J segment 0 bases; nucleotides outside the gene matches: 7. CDR3 protein: CACDVLGDTHDSWDTRQMFF. As DNA, the CDR3 is TGTGCCTGTGACGTACTGGGGGATACGCATGACTCCTGGGACACCCGACAGATGTTTTTC.

This sequence joins TRDV2 and TRDJ1; D unclear. The ends were cut back, 1 base at V and 0 bases at J, with 8 bases in the middle. The CDR3 extends over 14 amino acids. The germline gives CDR1 GEAIGNYY, CDR2 EKD. The CDR3 sequence is CACDTVADTDKLIF. The CDR3 DNA follows: TGTGCCTGTGACACGGTCGCTGACACCGATAAACTCATCTTT.

The chain uses TRDV1 and TRDJ1; 9 bases are a match to TRDD3. CDR1 and CDR2 from the germline V gene are TSWWSYY and QGS. Germline trimming cut 1 base from V and 0 bases from J; bases unmatched to any gene: 21. The CDR3 consists of 22 residues. The CDR3 nucleotides are TGTGCTCTTGGGGAACACAGAGCCTACGGGACTGGGGGACCTCTGTACACCGATAAACTCATCTTT. Translating it yields CALGEHRAYGTGGPLYTDKLIF.

This clone was found a few times. The sample carries other DNA sequences with the same CDR3. The gene calls are TRDV2 and TRDJ3; 7 nucleotides align to TRDD3. The CDR3 length is 18 residues. Trimming took 0 bases from V and 0 from J; bases not matched to a gene: 4. Germline lookup yields CDR1 GEAIGNYY and CDR2 EKD. The CDR3 DNA reads TGTGCCTGTGACACCTGGGGGACCAGCTCCTGGGACACCCGACAGATGTTTTTC. The encoded protein is CACDTWGTSSWDTRQMFF.

This clone has only a few counts. The rearrangement joins TRDV3 to TRDJ1; tentatively, D is TRDD3 (6 bases). Trimming shortened V by 2 bases and J by 2 bases, and 27 bases separated the two germline ends. The CDR3 is 18 residues long. Germline V lookup: CDR1 TVYSNPD, CDR2 GDNSRS (reference sequence). The CDR3 coding sequence is TGTGCCTTTGAGCTTTGCTGGGGCCTCACAATGGGAACCGATAAACTCATCTTT. The encoded protein is CAFELCWGLTMGTDKLIF.

Concerning this clone itself: At one of its ends the junction is not consistent with the germline gene, which may arise from a read error. Additional DNA sequences in this sample encode the identical CDR3. The CDR3 nucleotides read TGTGCGGCAAGAAACTATTCTGGGGGACCAAAACTCATCTTT. It is translated as CAARNYSGGPKLIF. The chain employs TRAV29/DV5 and TRDJ1; 8 bases are a match to TRDD3. Germline V gene data show CDR1 as NSMFDY and CDR2 as ISSIKDK. This CDR3 has 14 amino acids.

This clone was counted between two and nine times. A read error may produce the germline difference seen at one junction end. The sample has other DNA sequences that encode this CDR3 too. The rearrangement uses TRDV2 and TRDJ3; tentative D call: TRDD3 (6 bases). Germline CDR1 is GEAIGNYY and CDR2 is EKD. The CDR3 consists of 20 residues. Here the CDR3 reads CACDTVTRGTGSWDTRQMFF. CDR3 bases: TGTGCCTGTGACACCGTAACACGCGGAACTGGGTCCTGGGACACCCGACAGATGTTCTTC.

On this clone itself: One junction end disagrees with the germline gene, perhaps due to a read error. The chain is built from TRDV2 and TRDJ3, with 9 nucleotides matching TRDD3. The germline gives CDR1 GEAIGNYY, CDR2 EKD. The CDR3 runs to 20 residues. This CDR3 is CACDTGSGDTRSCDTRQMFF. CDR3 coding DNA: TGTGCCTGTGACACCGGGTCAGGGGATACGCGTTCCTGTGACACCCGACAGATGTTTTTC.

The rearrangement joins TRDV1 to TRDJ1; D is ambiguous. Germline loops: CDR1 TSWWSYY, CDR2 QGS. V lost 4 bases and J 0 bases, leaving 6 bases between the germline ends. CDR3 size: 13 residues. CDR3: CALGGEYTDKLIF. The CDR3 coding sequence is TGTGCTCTTGGGGGAGAGTACACCGATAAACTCATCTTT.

This clone showed up just a few times. A junction end diverges from the germline sequence, so it may reflect a read error. Different DNA sequences within this sample yield the same CDR3. The chain carries TRDV1 and TRDJ1; D remains ambiguous. Germline lookup yields CDR1 TSWWSYY and CDR2 QGS. The CDR3 totals 14 residues. The chain's CDR3 is CALAINPYTDKLIF. The CDR3 DNA follows: TGTGCTCTTGCCATCAATCCGTACACCGATAAACTCATCTTC.

This sequence joins TRDV2 and TRDJ2, with 12 bases that match TRDD3. Per the germline V gene, CDR1 is GEAIGNYY and CDR2 is EKD. The V segment lost 0 bases and the J segment 3 bases; nucleotides outside the gene matches: 13. The CDR3 loop spans 20 amino acids. The CDR3 is CACDTVTSTGGYSLTAQLFF. CDR3 DNA sequence: TGTGCCTGTGACACCGTTACCTCTACTGGGGGATACAGCCTGACAGCACAACTCTTCTTT.

There are a few counts of this clone. Written as DNA, the CDR3 is TGTGCCTGTGACAAGATGAATTCCGGGGGGGATACGCGGAGGTCCGATAAACTCATCTTT. Amino acids: CACDKMNSGGDTRRSDKLIF. The rearrangement joins TRDV2 to TRDJ1; 10 nucleotides agree with TRDD3. In germline, CDR1 is GEAIGNYY, CDR2 EKD. The CDR3 is 20 amino acids. Unmatched junction bases numbered 20, after V lost 2 bases and J lost 3 bases.

This clone showed up just a few times. The gene calls are TRDV2 and TRDJ1; no definite D call. The V gene lost 0 bases and the J gene lost 0 bases, with 16 bases spanning the gap. The germline CDR1 and CDR2 sequences are GEAIGNYY and EKD. This CDR3 comprises 17 residues. DNA of the CDR3: TGTGCCTGTGACACCGCCTGGCTAACACCATACACCGATAAACTCATCTTT. It yields the protein CACDTAWLTPYTDKLIF.

The chain joins TRDV2 to TRDJ3, with TRDD3 matching 11 bases. Losses at the gene ends were 0 bases for V and 1 base for J; bases not matched to a gene: 25. From germline, CDR1 is GEAIGNYY and CDR2 EKD. The CDR3 sequence is 26 residues long. Written as DNA, the CDR3 is TGTGCCTGTGACACCGCCTTCCCCGATAGTGGGGGATACGCTGGCGCGGGGTCCTGGGACACCCGACAGATGTTTTTC. It yields the protein CACDTAFPDSGGYAGAGSWDTRQMFF.

As regards this clone: At one boundary the junction diverges from the germline segment, which might be a read error. This sequence joins TRAV38-2/DV8 and TRDJ1; 12 bases match TRDD3. The CDR3 sequence is 21 residues long. The germline V gene has CDR1 TSESDYY and CDR2 QEAYKQQN. CDR3 sequence: CAYSPELYWGIPRKYTDKLIF. The DNA of the CDR3 is TGTGCTTATAGTCCTGAGCTGTACTGGGGGATACCGAGAAAGTACACTGATAAACTCATCTTT.

This clone was seen a handful of times. The junction differs from germline at one of its ends, possibly a read error. The rearrangement uses TRDV2 and TRDJ1; 7 positions match TRDD2. Germline V CDR1 and CDR2: GEAIGNYY, EKD. The CDR3 contains 23 residues. The DNA of the CDR3 is TGTGCCTGTGACTCGGTACGGTTCCTACGTTCTCGGGAGGCCGTTCAGGCTACCGATAAACCCATCTTT. It encodes CACDSVRFLRSREAVQATDKPIF.